A selection of T cell receptor beta chains follows, all from one sample in a study of cytomegalovirus exposure and HLA in healthy donors. Profiled with immunoSEQ multiplex PCR; TCRdb holds only in-frame clones, not every one. Of around 200,000 clones listed, roughly four fifths are singletons. Sample: PBMCs. The receptors shown here come from a man between 50 and 59 years old in good health and CMV-seronegative. CDR3s include the opening cysteine and the closing phenylalanine or tryptophan. The order of the fields is clone size, D gene, V gene, J gene, CDR3 DNA, CDR3 protein. A D gene is named only where the DNA matches it firmly. The size entry is marked missing in some rows and otherwise reads once, few, many or a size class.

-,-,TRBV6-4,TRBJ1-6,TGTGCCAGCAAATTACAGGCCGTTCCTAATTCACCCCTCCACTTT,CASKLQAVPNSPLHF
-,TRBD1,TRBV7-9,TRBJ2-7,TGTGCCAGCAGCTCGGGACAGGGGGTCTACGAGCAGTACTTC,CASSSGQGVYEQYF
few,TRBD2,TRBV5-4,TRBJ2-1,TGTGCCAGCAGGTCGACTAGCGGGGGATACTACAATGAGCAGTTCTTC,CASRSTSGGYYNEQFF
-,TRBD2,TRBV5-1,TRBJ2-7,TGCGCCAGCAGCCAAGGACTAGCGGAAACCTACGAGCAGTACTTC,CASSQGLAETYEQYF
-,-,TRBV12-5,TRBJ1-1,TGTGCTAGTGGTCCCGTCGGGGAGACGAACACTGAAGCTTTCTTT,CASGPVGETNTEAFF
-,TRBD2,TRBV6-5,TRBJ2-5,TGTGCCAGCAGTTACTCACGGGGGGGAGGGGAGACCCAGTACTTC,CASSYSRGGGETQYF
few,-,TRBV6-6,TRBJ1-6,TGTGCCAGCAAGGAAGGGAGGGATTCACCCCTCCACTTT,CASKEGRDSPLHF
-,TRBD2,TRBV4-1,TRBJ2-7,TGCGCCAGCAGCCAAGAACGGGGGGGCTCCTACGAGCAGTACTTC,CASSQERGGSYEQYF
-,-,TRBV6-4,TRBJ2-5,TGTGCCAGCTCCCCCCTGACAGGCCGGCAAGAGACCCAGTACTTC,CASSPLTGRQETQYF
-,-,TRBV19,TRBJ1-2,TGTGCCAGTATCGGGGACACGTACATCTATGGCTACACCTTC,CASIGDTYIYGYTF
-,-,TRBV7-9,TRBJ1-5,TGTGCCAGCAGCAAGGGACAATTAAGCAATCAGCCCCAGCATTTT,CASSKGQLSNQPQHF
-,-,TRBV5-4,TRBJ1-1,TGTGCCAGCAGCCCGTGGCAGGGGCAAGGCACTGAAGCTTTCTTT,CASSPWQGQGTEAFF
few,-,TRBV5-1,TRBJ1-4,TGCGCCAGCAGCCCGGACACCTCAACTAATGAAAAACTGTTTTTT,CASSPDTSTNEKLFF
-,-,TRBV18,TRBJ1-5,TGTGCCAGCTCACAGGGGGACGGGCAGCCCCAGCATTTT,CASSQGDGQPQHF
-,TRBD1,TRBV2,TRBJ1-6,TGTGCCAGCAGACTCGGGACAGAGAGGAATTCACCCCTCCACTTT,CASRLGTERNSPLHF
once,-,TRBV6-1,TRBJ2-4,TGTGCCAGCGGGATAGCGGATGCCAAAAACATTCAGTACTTC,CASGIADAKNIQYF
-,TRBD2,TRBV10-3,TRBJ2-7,TGTGCCATGGGGGAGGGCAAACTAGCGGAGGGAGACGAGCAGTACTTC,CAMGEGKLAEGDEQYF
once,-,TRBV7-2,TRBJ2-5,TGTGCCAGCAGCTTAGGTGGCCTAGGTGAGACCCAGTACTTC,CASSLGGLGETQYF
-,-,TRBV7-2,TRBJ1-1,TGTGCCAGCAGCTTATCCCGGACAGAGAACACTGAAGCTTTCTTT,CASSLSRTENTEAFF
-,TRBD2,TRBV6-1,TRBJ2-1,TGTGCCAGCAGTGAAGCGCTAGCGGGGCTTAGGAATGAGCAGTTCTTC,CASSEALAGLRNEQFF
-,-,TRBV7-2,TRBJ2-1,TGTGCCAGCAGCTTTCGAGCCTTGAGCTCCTACAATGAGCAGTTCTTC,CASSFRALSSYNEQFF
-,-,TRBV7-9,TRBJ2-3,TGTGCCAGCAGCTCCAATGCAGATACGCAGTATTTT,CASSSNADTQYF
-,TRBD1,TRBV15,TRBJ2-2,TGTGCCACCAGCCATACAGGGGGAACCGGGGAGCTGTTTTTT,CATSHTGGTGELFF
-,-,TRBV18,TRBJ2-3,TGTGCCAGCTCACCAATAGACCAGGGAGATACGCAGTATTTT,CASSPIDQGDTQYF
-,TRBD1,TRBV6-1,TRBJ2-7,TGTGCCAGCATTCTACGACAGGGATTCTCCTACGAGCAGTACTTC,CASILRQGFSYEQYF
once,TRBD1,TRBV27,TRBJ2-1,TGTGCCAGCAAAGAGACAGGGATCAATGAGCAGTTCTTC,CASKETGINEQFF
-,-,TRBV28,TRBJ2-7,TGTGCCAGCAGTCCGCCCGGGACAAGGGAGCAGTACTTC,CASSPPGTREQYF
-,-,TRBV5-1,TRBJ2-2,TGCGCCAGCAGCTTGGGGCGGGCGCACACCGGGGAGCTGTTTTTT,CASSLGRAHTGELFF
-,TRBD2,TRBV7-7,TRBJ2-5,TGTGCTAGCAGCCAACGACCGGGAGGGGAGACCCAGTACTTC,CASSQRPGGETQYF
-,-,TRBV30,TRBJ1-5,TGTGCCTGGAATGGGGGGGGAGGGCAGCCCCAGCATTTT,CAWNGGGGQPQHF
-,-,TRBV28,TRBJ1-1,TGTGCCAGCAGTTTGGAGTGGAGAGCTTTCTTT,CASSLEWRAFF
-,TRBD1,TRBV19,TRBJ1-1,TGTGCCAGTAGTATACACCGGGACAGCCCCACTGGAGCTTTCTTT,CASSIHRDSPTGAFF
-,-,TRBV6-5,TRBJ1-3,TGTGCCAGCACCCCAACAGGGATTTCTGGAAACACCATATATTTT,CASTPTGISGNTIYF
once,-,TRBV29-1,TRBJ2-1,TGCAGCGTTGAAGGGCGGAAGTCCTACAATGAGCAGTTCTTC,CSVEGRKSYNEQFF
-,-,TRBV6-5,TRBJ1-1,TGTGCCAGCACCCCAGTCCGGGGGGCCACTGAAGCTTTCTTT,CASTPVRGATEAFF
-,TRBD1,TRBV19,TRBJ1-5,TGTGCCAGCCATCCCGGGACAGGGATCAATCAGCCCCAGCATTTT,CASHPGTGINQPQHF
few,-,TRBV29-1,TRBJ1-1,TGCAGCGTTGTTAAGCATGAGAACACTGAAGCTTTCTTT,CSVVKHENTEAFF
-,-,TRBV6-1,TRBJ1-1,TGTGCCAGCAGTCGGACTTCTGTGAACACTGAAGCTTTCTTT,CASSRTSVNTEAFF
-,TRBD2,TRBV4-1,TRBJ2-1,TGCGCCAGCAGCTTTAGACTAGCGGGCTATGAGCAGTTCTTC,CASSFRLAGYEQFF
-,-,TRBV5-4,TRBJ2-7,TGTGCCAGCACCCAGGACACTGCCTACGAGCAGTACTTC,CASTQDTAYEQYF
once,-,TRBV15,TRBJ2-2,TGTGCCACCAGCAGAGATAGATCTCCCGGGGAGCTGTTTTTT,CATSRDRSPGELFF
-,-,TRBV7-9,TRBJ2-6,TGTGCCGACAGAGTTAGCTCTGGGGCCAACGTCCTGACTTTC,CADRVSSGANVLTF
-,TRBD1,TRBV27,TRBJ1-1,TGTGCCAGCACCCTGCGAGGGACAGGGGGATGGGGGACTGAAGCTTTCTTT,CASTLRGTGGWGTEAFF
-,TRBD2,TRBV5-1,TRBJ2-7,TGCGCCAGCAGCTCACTGGGACTAGACGAGCAGTACTTC,CASSSLGLDEQYF
-,TRBD1,TRBV6-5,TRBJ1-4,TGTGCCAGCAATAAAGGGGACAGTACTAATGAAAAACTGTTTTTT,CASNKGDSTNEKLFF
-,-,TRBV29-1,TRBJ1-1,TGCAGCGTTGAACAGGGTCGAACTGAAGCTTTCTTT,CSVEQGRTEAFF
-,-,TRBV11-1,TRBJ2-7,TGTGCCAGCAGCTCGGAGTGGGGGGTCAGGCACGAGCAGTACTTC,CASSSEWGVRHEQYF
-,-,TRBV29-1,TRBJ2-5,TGCAGCGTTGGCCGGTCGCAAGAGACCCAGTACTTC,CSVGRSQETQYF